These 17 T cell receptor beta chains share one sample of origin, sequenced in a study of blood T cells in healthy people across ages. A second PCR of 7 to 11 cycles used a sample-barcoded 5' primer and a J-beta primer mix. MiXCR was run by TCRdb on the 5' RACE reads, yielding one entry per CDR3 protein. The sample lists fewer than 2,000,000 distinct CDR3 sequences, around 40% occurring once. Source material: blood. The receptors stem from a human donor in good health.

V is TRBV5-1 and J is TRBJ2-3, with TRBD1 identical over 9 bases. This CDR3 comprises 17 residues. The germline CDR1 and CDR2 sequences are SGHRS and YFSETQ. V lost 2 bases and J lost 4; bases outside the gene matches: 11. The CDR3 sequence is CASSFNPGQGLPDTQYF. CDR3 bases: TGCGCCAGCAGCTTTAACCCGGGACAGGGCCTCCCAGATACGCAGTATTTT.

This clonotype was counted a few times. The chain uses TRBV7-3 and TRBJ1-6; D uncertain. V was pared by 6 bases and J by 10 bases, with 16 bases between. Per the germline V gene, CDR1 is SGHTA and CDR2 is FQGTGA. This CDR3 has 14 residues. DNA of the CDR3: TGTGCCAGCAGGGGCAGTCTTAGGTACTCACCCCTCCACTTT. Translating gives CASRGSLRYSPLHF.

This clonotype was recorded at least ten times. The chain combines TRBV7-2 with TRBJ2-5; TRBD1 matches at 8 bases. CDR1 and CDR2 (germline): SGHTA, FQGNSA. V gave up 2 bases and J gave up 5 bases; unmatched junction bases: 4. This CDR3 comprises 14 residues. The CDR3 bases are TGTGCCAGCAGCTTACAGGGGGCGCAGGAGACCCAGTACTTC. Translation gives CASSLQGAQETQYF.

The rearrangement uses TRBV20-1 and TRBJ2-4; possibly TRBD1 or TRBD2 for D (5 bases each). The DNA matches TRBJ2-7 better at its end, which makes the J call doubtful. Germline CDR1 DFQATT, CDR2 SNEGSKA (reference sequence). The CDR3 is 13 amino acids. This CDR3 is CSATRDRRYEQYF. The CDR3 DNA sequence: TGCAGTGCTACAAGGGACCGCCGCTACGAGCAGTACTTC.

This clonotype was recorded at least ten times. DNA for the CDR3: TGTGCCAGCAGTTACTCGAACAGGTGGACACTCTACGAGCAGTACTTC. Its protein is CASSYSNRWTLYEQYF. V usage is TRBV6-6 and J usage is TRBJ2-7; a weak D match, TRBD1 (5 bases). CDR3 length: 16 amino acids. Looked up from germline, CDR1 is MNHNY and CDR2 is SVGAGI (reference sequence). Trimming shortened V by 0 bases and J by 3 bases, and 15 bases separated the two germline ends.

V is TRBV9 and J is TRBJ2-1; 10 positions agree with TRBD1. V lost 0 bases, J lost 9 bases, and 6 bases stayed unmatched. Germline lookup yields CDR1 SGDLS and CDR2 YYNGEE. CDR3 length: 15 amino acids. CDR3 DNA sequence: TGTGCCAGCAGCGTAGAGGGACAGGGGAATTTTGAGCAGTTCTTC. Translation: CASSVEGQGNFEQFF.

V usage is TRBV5-6 and J usage is TRBJ2-7, with 9 bases matching TRBD1. The germline V gene encodes CDR1 SGHDT and CDR2 YYEEEE. This CDR3 contains 18 residues. Trimming cost V 7 bases and J 3 bases; bases outside gene matches: 20. The chain's CDR3 is CASDHREGRWTGVYEQYF. DNA of the CDR3: TGTGCCAGCGACCATAGAGAGGGCCGCTGGACAGGGGTCTACGAGCAGTACTTC. The whole variable domain, remainder taken from reference TRBV5-6 and TRBJ2-7, is DAGVTQSPTHLIKTRGQQVTLRCSPKSGHDTVSWYQQALGQGPQFIFQYYEEEERQRGNFPDRFSGHQFPNYSSELNVNALLLGDSALYLCASDHREGRWTGVYEQYFGPGTRLTVT.

This sequence joins TRBV4-3 and TRBJ2-6, with no clear D. The germline CDR1 and CDR2 sequences are LGHNA and YSLEER. Trimming stripped 2 bases from V and 0 bases from J, with 8 bases between. The CDR3 loop spans 16 amino acids. For the CDR3, the DNA is TGCGCCAGCAGCCAAAGGCAAGCCTCTGGGGCCAACGTCCTGACTTTC. This sequence encodes CASSQRQASGANVLTF.

The chain couples TRBV7-2 to TRBJ2-1; perhaps TRBD2 as D (6 bases). CDR3 length: 13 residues. Trimming shortened V by 5 bases and J by 9 bases, and 14 bases separated the two germline ends. The germline V gene has CDR1 SGHTA and CDR2 FQGNSA. CDR3 coding DNA: TGTGCCAGCAGCCCCGGACACGGGGGTGAGCAGTTCTTC. It encodes CASSPGHGGEQFF.

This clonotype was detected only a few times. The chain uses TRBV9 and TRBJ1-2; D uncertain. From germline, CDR1 is SGDLS and CDR2 YYNGEE. This CDR3 spans 14 amino acids. Between the trimmed V and J ends, which lost 2 bases and 0 bases, there was a span of 8 bases. CDR3 amino acids: CASSVLPANYGYTF. As DNA, the CDR3 is TGTGCCAGCAGCGTGCTGCCAGCTAACTATGGCTACACCTTC.

The rearrangement uses TRBV7-8 and TRBJ1-2; 7 bases align to TRBD1. Unmatched junction bases numbered 13, after V lost 4 bases and J lost 5 bases. CDR3 length equals 16 residues. The V gene's germline CDR1 is SGHVS and CDR2 FQNEAQ. DNA of the CDR3: TGTGCCAGCAGCTATATACCAGGGGGTCCCACGTATGGCTACACCTTC. It specifies CASSYIPGGPTYGYTF.

This sequence joins TRBV27 and TRBJ2-1, with 14 bases that match TRBD2. The V and J ends lost 6 bases and 14 bases, in that order; junction bases with no gene match: 6. Germline-derived CDR1 and CDR2 are MNHEY and SMNVEV (reference sequence). This CDR3 is built from 13 residues. Written as DNA, the CDR3 is TGTGCCAGCAGCCCAGGGACTAGCGGGGGAAAGTTCTTC. It specifies CASSPGTSGGKFF.

The chain employs TRBV20-1 and TRBJ1-6; 10 bases map to TRBD1. The CDR3 spans 15 residues. Germline loops: CDR1 DFQATT, CDR2 SNEGSKA (reference sequence). Trimming removed 5 bases from V and 7 bases from J; junction bases left unmatched: 8. CDR3 nucleotide sequence: TGCAGTGCTGGCGCCGGGACAGGGGTAAATTCACCCCTCCACTTT. Its protein is CSAGAGTGVNSPLHF.

In this sample, this clonotype turned up many times. The V gene is TRBV29-1, the J gene TRBJ2-3; TRBD1 aligns across 9 bases. The V and J ends lost 7 bases and 2 bases, in that order; junction bases with no gene match: 13. The CDR3 spans 16 residues. Per the germline V gene, CDR1 is SQVTM and CDR2 is ANQGSEA. CDR3: CSGKSRGTGFTDTQYF. CDR3 coding DNA: TGCAGCGGGAAGAGCAGGGGGACAGGGTTCACAGATACGCAGTATTTT.

V usage is TRBV29-1 and J usage is TRBJ1-2; 8 bases agree with TRBD1. The length of the CDR3 is 15 residues. V lost 3 bases to trimming and J lost 4 bases; unmatched junction nucleotides: 10. The V gene's germline CDR1 is SQVTM and CDR2 ANQGSEA. CDR3 bases: TGCAGCGTTGATTTCATAAGGGACAGGCGCTATGGCTACACCTTC. Its translation: CSVDFIRDRRYGYTF.

This clonotype was recorded a few times. V and J are TRBV12-3 or TRBV12-4 and TRBJ2-3; D remains ambiguous. Trimming left V 3 bases short and J 2 bases short, with 15 bases between. This CDR3 spans 16 amino acids. The CDR3, as DNA: TGTGCCAGCAGTTTGAGTCAGGACGGATTCACAGATACGCAGTATTTT. Translating gives CASSLSQDGFTDTQYF.

The chain links TRBV5-5 to TRBJ2-7; 8 nucleotides align to TRBD1. After removal of 5 bases from V and 4 bases from J, the junction contained 14 bases not matched to a gene. Germline loops: CDR1 SGHKS, CDR2 YYEKEE (reference sequence). The CDR3 runs 16 residues. CDR3 nucleotide sequence: TGTGCCAGCAGTAACCACGGGGCAGGACAGGGTTACGAGCAGTACTTC. As protein: CASSNHGAGQGYEQYF.